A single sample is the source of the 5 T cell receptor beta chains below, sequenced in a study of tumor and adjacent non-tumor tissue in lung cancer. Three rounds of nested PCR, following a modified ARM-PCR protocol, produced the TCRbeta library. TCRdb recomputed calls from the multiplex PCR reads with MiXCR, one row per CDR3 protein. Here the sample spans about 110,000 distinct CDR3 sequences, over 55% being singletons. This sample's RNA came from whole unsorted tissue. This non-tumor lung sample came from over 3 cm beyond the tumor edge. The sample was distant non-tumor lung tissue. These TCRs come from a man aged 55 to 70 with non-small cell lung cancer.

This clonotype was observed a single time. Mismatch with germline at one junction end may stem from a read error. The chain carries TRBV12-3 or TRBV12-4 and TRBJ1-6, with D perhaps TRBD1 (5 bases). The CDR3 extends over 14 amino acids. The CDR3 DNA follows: TGTGTCAGCAGACAGACAGTGGTTAATTCACCCCTCCACTTT. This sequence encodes CVSRQTVVNSPLHF.

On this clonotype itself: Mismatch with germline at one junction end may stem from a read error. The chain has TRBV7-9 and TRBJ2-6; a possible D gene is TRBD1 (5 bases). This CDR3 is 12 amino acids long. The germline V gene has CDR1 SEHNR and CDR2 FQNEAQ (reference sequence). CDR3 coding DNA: TGTGCCAGCACCATTGGGGCCAACATCCTGACTTTC. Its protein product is CASTIGANILTF.

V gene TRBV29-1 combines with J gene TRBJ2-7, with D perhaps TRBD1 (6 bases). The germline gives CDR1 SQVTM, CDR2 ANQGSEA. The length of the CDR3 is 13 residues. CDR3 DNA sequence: TGCAGAGTCGGAAGGCAGGGGTTCCACGAGCAGTACTTC. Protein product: CRVGRQGFHEQYF.

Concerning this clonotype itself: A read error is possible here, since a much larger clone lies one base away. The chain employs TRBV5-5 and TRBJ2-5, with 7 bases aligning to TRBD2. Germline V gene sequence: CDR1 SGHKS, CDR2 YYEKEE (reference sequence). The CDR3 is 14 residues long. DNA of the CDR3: TGTGCCAACAGCTTGGGCCTGCGGGAGGAGACCCAGTACTTC. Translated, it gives CANSLGLREETQYF.

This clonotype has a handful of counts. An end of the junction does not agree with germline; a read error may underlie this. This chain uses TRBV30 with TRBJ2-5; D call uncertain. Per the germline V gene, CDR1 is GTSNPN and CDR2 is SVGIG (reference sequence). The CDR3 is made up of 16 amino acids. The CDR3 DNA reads TGTGCCTGGAGACCACAGTTCTTGGCGAACCAAGAGGCCCAGTACTTC. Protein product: CAWRPQFLANQEAQYF.